The sequence of this T cell receptor (beta chain) was determined in a study of T cell responses to AZD1222 COVID-19 vaccine. Germline V CDR1 and CDR2: LNHDA, SQIVND (reference sequence). V was shortened by 3 bases and J by 2 bases, with 11 bases between the two germline ends. This CDR3 comprises 15 residues. The method was immunoSEQ multiplex PCR; TCRdb's version includes in-frame clones alone and lacks a portion of them. The sample lists about 100,000 clones; around 84% were seen once. As concerns this clone: The antigen is undetermined.

Overall study findings and caveats: Of spike-specific TCRs, nearly half reportedly target regions left unmutated in variants. Baseline serostatus was positive in only a handful of AZD1222 recipients. The repertoires were collected only after the peak T cell response.

The chain employs TRBV19 and TRBJ2-1; D uncertain. This material consisted of peripheral blood, taken on day 0 of AZD1222 vaccination. The TCR originated in an adult in good health. The CDR3 nucleotides read TGTGCCAGTAGTATCTCGGTAGCTGCCTACAATGAGCAGTTCTTC. Amino acids: CASSISVAAYNEQFF.